This TCR beta chain appears in the sequencing data of a study of CXCR3-negative and CXCR3-positive naive CD8 T cells. Study-level information: Overall TRB read output was some 140 million, and each library contained about 1.5 +/- 0.3 million reads.

UMI-labeled 5' RACE yielded the TRB cDNA libraries. With the 5' RACE reads reprocessed, TCRdb shows one record per CDR3 protein and no DNA. The table for this sample gives 56,000 or so distinct CDR3 sequences. This CDR3 is built from 15 residues. Germline V gene data show CDR1 as MNHEY and CDR2 as SVGAGI. The sample comprised memory CD8+ T cells from blood. The genes are TRBV6-5 and TRBJ2-2; the D gene TCRdb calls, TRBD2, cannot be checked with no DNA. This receptor was obtained from a human donor in good health. Some clones in this sample may be carry-over from other donors' samples. The CDR3 loop reads CASSLVRDPSGELFF.